The sequence of this T cell receptor beta chain was determined in a study of graft-versus-host responses after intestinal transplantation (dated by TCRdb to about 2021). Notes on the research overall: The transplants that recipients received were multivisceral, liver-intestinal, or isolated intestinal. Every recipient was given anti-thymocyte globulin induction, then maintenance tacrolimus and steroids for around three years. After intestinal transplantation, graft-versus-host and host-versus-graft alloreactive T cell clones were followed in the graft, circulation and bone marrow using bulk TCR-beta CDR3 sequencing. Alloreactive clones were identified by sequencing pre-transplant mixed lymphocyte reaction products and comparing these products with unstimulated pre-transplant donor and recipient T cells. A cohort of about two dozen intestinal transplant recipients, including one retransplant, was enrolled, and a few patients lacking pretransplant specimens were excluded. A peak of at least 4% donor T cells among recipient peripheral blood mononuclear cells was the definition used for donor T cell macrochimerism. Rather than going through the commercial service, samples from a few later patients were sequenced in-house on an Illumina MiSeq and processed with MiXCR. On the study overall, not on this receptor specifically: In patients with donor T cell macrochimerism, the allografts had high GvH to HvG T cell clonal ratios. GvH clones turned up in recipient bone marrow, with some appearing earlier in ileal mucosa or blood, a pattern consistent with an intestinal mucosal origin. The relatively low number and heterogeneity of intestinal transplant patients limited the conclusions. Early after transplant, declines in HvG clones were associated with peak levels of circulating GvH clones.

Regarding this clone: Its target antigen remains unknown. The input lacks base qualities; no much larger clone sits a single base away.

The time point label on this specimen signifies: cells obtained before transplantation from donor or recipient. CD3+CD4+ and CD3+CD8+ populations were FACS-sorted from unstimulated pre-transplant donor and recipient cells taken from spleen or lymph nodes. Receptor amplification or capture employed the immunoSEQ multiplex PCR assay. For most patients, genomic DNA was isolated with the Qiagen DNeasy Blood and Tissue Kit and shipped frozen to Adaptive Biotechnologies for TCR sequencing. Adaptive Biotechnologies carried out high-throughput TCR-beta CDR3 sequencing of genomic DNA for most patients. The paper's processing steps were these. Adaptive's ImmunoSEQ software supplied the TCR sequencing data for around 17 patients, while MiXCR and VDJtools were used to process a few other patients. CD4 versus CD8 sorting errors were corrected by removing sequences found in both subsets at a frequency ratio below 5:1. Because the origin of CDR3 nucleotide sequences shared between donor and recipient could not be assigned, those sequences were removed. To be classed as alloreactive, a clone needed at least 2-fold expansion over unstimulated cells and a minimum CFSE-low frequency of 0.002% (template counts) or 0.001% (read counts). Clones detected in sequenced pre-transplant spleen, lymph node, or MLR CFSE-low populations of the donor or recipient were defined as mappable. The cumulative frequency of alloreactive clones was calculated as a percentage of all sequences, weighted by copy number. This immuneACCESS table, as held by TCRdb, lists in-frame sequences with V and J called but not all clones. Of the missing ones, under half trace to an unresolved V gene in checked studies; the others have no known cause. V and J calls and clone size are those listed in that table; D and trimming were worked out from the DNA. This sample holds approximately 130,000 clones; around nine tenths were observed only once. Roughly 0.16% of the sample comes from the top ten.

CDR1 SGHRS and CDR2 YFSETQ were looked up in the germline V gene. The CDR3 covers 18 residues, taking in both the cysteine and the phenylalanine. The CDR3 DNA has 54 bases and is translated from base 1. Germline trimming amounts to 3 bases on V and 0 bases on J, with 7 as the count of junction bases outside the gene matches. The sequencing used unstimulated CD4+ T cells sorted from spleen or lymph node cells, collected before intestinal transplant. The receptor was isolated from a human donor who received an intestinal transplant. Here the chain combines TRBV5-1 and TRBJ2-5, with TRBD2 identical over 14 junction bases. The CDR3 sequence is CASSSTGLAGVNQETQYF. The bases read TGCGCCAGCAGCTCGACGGGACTAGCGGGGGTGAACCAAGAGACCCAGTACTTC.